This T cell receptor beta chain emerged from a study of T cell repertoires in aging, cancer and after chemotherapy. Study-wide background: Patients with glioblastoma brain tumors were sampled before and after temozolomide-based therapy. Study-wide results and caveats: In cancer patients, declining TCR diversity with age involved lost richness and lost evenness. Age-matched healthy donors had significantly more diverse, less clonal blood TCR repertoires than untreated cancer patients.

As concerns this clonotype: Its antigen is as yet unknown.

Multiplex touch-down PCR with TRB-A/B primers amplified rearranged V-D-J TRB sequences. TCRdb processed the multiplex PCR reads anew with MiXCR; each CDR3 protein has one entry. This table holds about 3,000 distinct CDR3 sequences, about 35% found once. Amplification of TCR beta used genomic DNA extracted from peripheral blood. The sequenced material came from blood. The clonotype comes from a human donor with a solid tumor.

This CDR3 is CASSTLAGTTDTQYF. The CDR3 DNA reads TGTGCCAGTAGTACGCTAGCGGGGACCACAGATACGCAGTATTTT. V gene TRBV19 combines with J gene TRBJ2-3, with 9 nucleotides matching TRBD2. Germline CDR1 and CDR2: LNHDA and SQIVND (reference sequence). V lost 4 bases, J lost 2 bases, and 4 bases stayed unmatched. CDR3 size: 15 residues. Looking up the rest from reference TRBV19 and TRBJ2-3 gives the full variable domain: DGGITQSPKYLFRKEGQNVTLSCEQNLNHDAMYWYRQDPGQGLRLIYYSQIVNDFQKGDIAEGYSVSREKKESFPLTVTSAQKNPTAFYLCASSTLAGTTDTQYFGPGTRLTVL.